This entry is about one TCR beta chain. Looked up from germline, CDR1 is SGHTA and CDR2 is FQGTGA. CDR3 length: 16 amino acids. V shed 2 bases and J shed 7 bases, with 15 bases lying between them. The entry originates in a study of blood T cell repertoires in COVID-19. For the study at large: Samples taken during acute and convalescent COVID-19 were collected in the United States, Italy and Spain. Sample material is recorded as cDNA or gDNA derived from T cells, B-cell-depleted T cells, or PBMCs.

Across 20 to 25 US areas, participants ranged in age from about 18 to 89 years. In the original workflow: Reference gene primer amplification gave nucleated cell count estimates. Data came from immunoSEQ multiplex PCR; TCRdb stores just in-frame clones and leaves some out. D and trimming come from the DNA, and the V and J calls and clone size come from that table. The sample shows 150,000 to 200,000 clones, approximately 91% of them seen only once. The source is a woman between 18 and 29 years old who had recovered from COVID-19. The J gene is TRBJ1-6, the V gene TRBV7-3, with D unresolved. Material: PBMCs or T cells enriched from blood (not recorded which). CDR3 DNA sequence: TGTGCCAGCAGCTTAGCCGGGTTGAGTTCCAATTCACCCCTCCACTTT. Amino acid sequence: CASSLAGLSSNSPLHF.